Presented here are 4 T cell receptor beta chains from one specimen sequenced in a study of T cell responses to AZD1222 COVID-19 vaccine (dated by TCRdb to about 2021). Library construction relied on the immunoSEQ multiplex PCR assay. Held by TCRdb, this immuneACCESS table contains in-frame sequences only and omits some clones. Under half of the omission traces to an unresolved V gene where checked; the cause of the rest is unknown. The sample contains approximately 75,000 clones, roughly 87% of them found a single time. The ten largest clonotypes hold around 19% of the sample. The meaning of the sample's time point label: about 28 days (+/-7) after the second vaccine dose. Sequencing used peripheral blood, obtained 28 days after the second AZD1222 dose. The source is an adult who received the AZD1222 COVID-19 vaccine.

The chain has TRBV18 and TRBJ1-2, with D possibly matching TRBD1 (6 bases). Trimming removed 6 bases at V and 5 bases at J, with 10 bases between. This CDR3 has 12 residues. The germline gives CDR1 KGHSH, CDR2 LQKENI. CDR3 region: CASSDRDYGYTF. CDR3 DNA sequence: TGTGCCAGCTCGGACAGAGATTATGGCTACACCTTC.

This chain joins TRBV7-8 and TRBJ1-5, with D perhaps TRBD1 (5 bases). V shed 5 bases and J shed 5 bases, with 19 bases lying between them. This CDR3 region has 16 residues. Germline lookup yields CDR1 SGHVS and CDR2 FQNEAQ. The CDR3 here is CASSHRLVREDQPQHF. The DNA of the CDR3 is TGTGCCAGCAGCCATAGACTAGTCAGGGAGGATCAGCCCCAGCATTTT. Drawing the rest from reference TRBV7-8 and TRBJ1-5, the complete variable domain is GAGVSQSPRYKVAKRGQDVALRCDPISGHVSLFWYQQALGQGPEFLTYFQNEAQLDKSGLPSDRFFAERPEGSVSTLKIQRTQQEDSAVYLCASSHRLVREDQPQHFGDGTRLSIL.

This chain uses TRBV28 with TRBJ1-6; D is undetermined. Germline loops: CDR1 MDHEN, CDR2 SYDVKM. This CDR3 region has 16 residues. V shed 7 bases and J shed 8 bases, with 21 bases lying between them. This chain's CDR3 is CASTSSRASGYSPLHF. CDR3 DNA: TGTGCCAGCACCTCGTCCCGGGCTTCGGGGTATTCACCCCTCCACTTT.

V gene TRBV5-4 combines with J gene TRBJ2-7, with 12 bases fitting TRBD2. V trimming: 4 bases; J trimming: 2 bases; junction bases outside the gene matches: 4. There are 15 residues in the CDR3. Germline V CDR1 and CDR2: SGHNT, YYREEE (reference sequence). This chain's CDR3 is CASSLRLAGAYEQYF. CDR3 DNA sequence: TGTGCCAGCAGCCTCCGACTAGCGGGAGCCTACGAGCAGTACTTC.